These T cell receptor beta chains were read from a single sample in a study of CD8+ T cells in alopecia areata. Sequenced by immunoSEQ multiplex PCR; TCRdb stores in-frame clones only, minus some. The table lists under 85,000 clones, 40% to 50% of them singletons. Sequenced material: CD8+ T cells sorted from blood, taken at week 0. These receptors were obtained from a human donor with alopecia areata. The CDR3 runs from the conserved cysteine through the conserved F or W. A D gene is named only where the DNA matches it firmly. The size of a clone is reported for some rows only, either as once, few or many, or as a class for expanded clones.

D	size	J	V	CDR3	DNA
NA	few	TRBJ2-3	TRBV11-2	CASSLGVDTQYF	TGTGCCAGCAGCTTAGGGGTGGATACGCAGTATTTT
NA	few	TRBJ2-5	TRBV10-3	CAIATGTQDETQYF	TGTGCCATCGCTACCGGGACCCAGGACGAGACCCAGTACTTC
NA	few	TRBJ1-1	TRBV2	CASRVNTEAFF	TGTGCCAGCAGAGTGAACACTGAAGCTTTCTTT
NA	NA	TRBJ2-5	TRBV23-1	CASSLNRPSETQYF	TGCGCCAGCAGTCTCAACAGGCCCTCAGAGACCCAGTACTTC
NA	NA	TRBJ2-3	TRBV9	CASSVVPGRTDTQYF	TGTGCCAGCAGCGTAGTGCCAGGAAGGACAGATACGCAGTATTTT
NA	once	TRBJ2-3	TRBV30	CAWNSVRDTQYF	TGTGCCTGGAACAGTGTTCGGGATACGCAGTATTTT
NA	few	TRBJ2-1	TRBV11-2	CASSLGTPSYNEQFF	TGTGCCAGCAGCCTCGGGACACCCTCCTACAATGAGCAGTTCTTC
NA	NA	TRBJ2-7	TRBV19	CASSIGDPPYEQYF	TGTGCCAGTAGTATCGGGGACCCACCCTACGAGCAGTACTTC
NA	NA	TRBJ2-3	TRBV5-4	CASLPGGSSTTDTQYF	TGTGCCAGCCTACCAGGGGGGTCGTCGACCACAGATACGCAGTATTTT
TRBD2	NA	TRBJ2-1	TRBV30	CAWSGLATYNEQFF	TGTGCCTGGAGCGGACTAGCCACCTACAATGAGCAGTTCTTC
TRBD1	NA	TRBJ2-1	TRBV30	CAWTPTGGYEQFF	TGTGCCTGGACCCCGACAGGGGGGTATGAGCAGTTCTTC
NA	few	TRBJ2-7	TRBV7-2	CASSLAAVYEQYF	TGTGCCAGCAGCCTGGCGGCGGTCTACGAGCAGTACTTC
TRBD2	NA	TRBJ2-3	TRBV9	CASSAPRTSGRAPTDTQYF	TGTGCCAGCAGCGCCCCCCGAACTAGCGGGAGGGCGCCCACAGATACGCAGTATTTT
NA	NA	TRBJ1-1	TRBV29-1	CSVPSRQLNTEAFF	TGCAGCGTCCCTTCTAGACAGTTAAACACTGAAGCTTTCTTT
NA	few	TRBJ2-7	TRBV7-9	CASSLGTVYEQYF	TGTGCCAGCAGCTTAGGGACAGTCTACGAGCAGTACTTC
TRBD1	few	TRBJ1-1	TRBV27	CASSLPTGGTEAFF	TGTGCCAGCAGTTTACCGACAGGGGGGACTGAAGCTTTCTTT
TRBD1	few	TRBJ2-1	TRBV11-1	CASGTGTASTNEQFF	TGTGCCAGCGGGACCGGGACAGCGAGTACTAATGAGCAGTTCTTC
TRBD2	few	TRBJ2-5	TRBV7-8	CASSLARIAGGQETQYF	TGTGCCAGCAGCTTAGCGCGAATAGCGGGAGGGCAAGAGACCCAGTACTTC
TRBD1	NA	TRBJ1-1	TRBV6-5	CASSTRDRGDTEAFF	TGTGCCAGCAGTACCCGGGACAGGGGGGACACTGAAGCTTTCTTT
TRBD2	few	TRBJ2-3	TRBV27	CASSPTRGGGPDTQYF	TGTGCCAGCAGTCCGACACGGGGCGGGGGGCCAGATACGCAGTATTTT
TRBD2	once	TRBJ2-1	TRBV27	CASSLSNGGRSENEQFF	TGTGCCAGCAGTTTATCGAATGGCGGGAGAAGTGAAAATGAGCAGTTCTTC
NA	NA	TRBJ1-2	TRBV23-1	CASSSDKGYGYTF	TGCGCCAGCAGTAGTGACAAAGGCTATGGCTACACCTTC